The clone carrying this T cell receptor (beta chain) was seen repeatedly, ten times or more. For TCR beta, libraries came from iRepertoire HTBI primers and Arm-PCR of CDR3 regions. TCRdb recomputed calls from the multiplex PCR reads with MiXCR, one row per CDR3 protein. This table holds about 400,000 distinct CDR3 sequences, roughly 20% found once. Time point reported: persistent/refractory GD, antithyroid drugs over 5 years with positive TRAb. PBMC RNA served as the TCR library source. This specimen comes from a study of regulatory T cells in long-lasting Graves disease. The CDR3 loop spans 15 amino acids. Germline V gene data show CDR1 as GTSNPN and CDR2 as SVGIG (reference sequence). Trimming cost V 7 bases and J 2 bases; bases outside gene matches: 10.

This chain links TRBV30 with TRBJ2-5; 10 bases align to TRBD1. The receptor was isolated from a female donor with Graves disease. Sequencing was performed on peripheral blood mononuclear cells (PBMCs), taken when the disease was refractory, from a patient treated with antithyroid drugs. CDR3 DNA: TGTGCCTACCTCTCGGACAGGGGGGATCAAGAGACCCAGTACTTC. Encoded protein: CAYLSDRGDQETQYF.